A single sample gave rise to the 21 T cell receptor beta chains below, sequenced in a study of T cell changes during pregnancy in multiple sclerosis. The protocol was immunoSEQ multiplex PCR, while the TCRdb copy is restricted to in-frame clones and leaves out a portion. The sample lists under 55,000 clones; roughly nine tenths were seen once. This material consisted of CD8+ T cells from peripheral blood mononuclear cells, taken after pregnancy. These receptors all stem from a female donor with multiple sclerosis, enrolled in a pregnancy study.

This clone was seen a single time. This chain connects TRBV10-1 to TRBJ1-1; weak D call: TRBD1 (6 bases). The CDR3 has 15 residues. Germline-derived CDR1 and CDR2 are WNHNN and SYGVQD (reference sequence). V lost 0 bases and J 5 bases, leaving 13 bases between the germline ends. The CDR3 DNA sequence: TGCGCCAGCAGTGAGTCGTCACAGGGAACTACTGAAGCTTTCTTT. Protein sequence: CASSESSQGTTEAFF.

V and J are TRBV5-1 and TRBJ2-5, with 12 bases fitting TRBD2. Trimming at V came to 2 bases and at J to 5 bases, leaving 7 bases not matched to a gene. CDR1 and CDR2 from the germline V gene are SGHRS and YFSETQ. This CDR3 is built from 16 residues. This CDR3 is CASSLGLAGSGETQYF. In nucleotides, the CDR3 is TGCGCCAGCAGCTTAGGACTAGCGGGGTCCGGGGAGACCCAGTACTTC.

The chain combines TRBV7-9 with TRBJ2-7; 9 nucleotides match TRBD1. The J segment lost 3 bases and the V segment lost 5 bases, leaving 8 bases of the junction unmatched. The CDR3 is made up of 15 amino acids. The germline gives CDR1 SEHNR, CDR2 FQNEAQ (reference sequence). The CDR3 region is CASSLQGASYYEQYF. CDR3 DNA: TGTGCCAGCAGCCTACAGGGGGCCTCTTACTACGAGCAGTACTTC.

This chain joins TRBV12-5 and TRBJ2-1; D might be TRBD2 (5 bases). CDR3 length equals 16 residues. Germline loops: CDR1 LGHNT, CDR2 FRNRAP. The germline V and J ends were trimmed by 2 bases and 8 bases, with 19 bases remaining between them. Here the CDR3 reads CASGLLVSDWPDEQFF. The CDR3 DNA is TGTGCTAGTGGTTTGCTTGTTAGCGACTGGCCGGATGAGCAGTTCTTC.

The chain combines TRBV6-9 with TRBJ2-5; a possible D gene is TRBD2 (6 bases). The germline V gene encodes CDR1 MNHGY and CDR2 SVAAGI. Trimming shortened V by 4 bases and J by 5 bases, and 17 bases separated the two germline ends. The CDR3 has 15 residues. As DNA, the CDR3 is TGTGCCAGCAGTTGGGGACTCCAAAAAGGGGAGACCCAGTACTTC. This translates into CASSWGLQKGETQYF.

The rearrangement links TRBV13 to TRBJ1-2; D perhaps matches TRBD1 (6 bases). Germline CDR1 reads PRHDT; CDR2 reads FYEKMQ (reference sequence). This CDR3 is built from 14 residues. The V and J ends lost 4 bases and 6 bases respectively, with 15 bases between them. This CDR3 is CASSSFGTFDGYTF. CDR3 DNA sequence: TGTGCCAGCAGCTCCTTCGGGACATTTGATGGCTACACCTTC.

Written as DNA, the CDR3 is TGCAGCGTTGAAGAACCTCCGGGACAATCCTACGAGCAGTACTTC. Amino acids: CSVEEPPGQSYEQYF. J is TRBJ2-7 and V is TRBV29-1, with D possibly matching TRBD1 (6 bases). The CDR3 is made up of 15 amino acids. Trimming left V 0 bases short and J 1 base short, with 13 bases between. Germline CDR1 is SQVTM and CDR2 is ANQGSEA.

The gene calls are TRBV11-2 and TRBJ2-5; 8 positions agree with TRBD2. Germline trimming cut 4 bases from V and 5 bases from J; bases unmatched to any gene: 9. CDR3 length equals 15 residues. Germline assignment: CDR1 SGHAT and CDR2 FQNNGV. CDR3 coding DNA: TGTGCCAGCAGCTACGGAGCGGGGGAACGGGAGACCCAGTACTTC. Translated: CASSYGAGERETQYF. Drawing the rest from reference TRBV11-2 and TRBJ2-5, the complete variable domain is EAGVAQSPRYKIIEKRQSVAFWCNPISGHATLYWYQQILGQGPKLLIQFQNNGVVDDSQLPKDRFSAERLKGVDSTLKIQPAKLEDSAVYLCASSYGAGERETQYFGPGTRLLVL.

CDR3 region: CASSEPSGGPGDTQYF. As DNA, the CDR3 is TGTGCCAGCAGCGAACCTAGCGGGGGGCCTGGAGATACGCAGTATTTT. The chain has TRBV13 and TRBJ2-3; 11 nucleotides agree with TRBD2. Germline loops: CDR1 PRHDT, CDR2 FYEKMQ (reference sequence). The CDR3 is made up of 16 amino acids. J lost 5 bases, V lost 5 bases, and 9 bases had no gene match.

DNA of the CDR3: TGTGCCAGCCGCCCCCGACTAGCGGACCAAGAGACCCAGTACTTC. As protein: CASRPRLADQETQYF. This chain connects TRBV11-2 to TRBJ2-5, with 9 bases that match TRBD2. The CDR3 contains 15 residues. In germline, CDR1 is SGHAT, CDR2 FQNNGV. The trim removed 8 bases at V and 0 bases at J, leaving 7 bases unmatched.

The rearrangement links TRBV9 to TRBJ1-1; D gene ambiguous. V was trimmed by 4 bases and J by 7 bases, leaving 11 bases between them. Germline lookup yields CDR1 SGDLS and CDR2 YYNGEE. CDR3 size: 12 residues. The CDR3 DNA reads TGTGCCAGCAGCCTACCGGGGAGTGAAGCTTTCTTT. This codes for CASSLPGSEAFF.

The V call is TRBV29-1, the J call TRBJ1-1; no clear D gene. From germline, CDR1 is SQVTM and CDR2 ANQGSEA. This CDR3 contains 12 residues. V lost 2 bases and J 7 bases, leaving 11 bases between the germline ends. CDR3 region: CSVESSLDEAFF. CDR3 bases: TGCAGCGTTGAATCGTCGCTAGATGAAGCTTTCTTT.

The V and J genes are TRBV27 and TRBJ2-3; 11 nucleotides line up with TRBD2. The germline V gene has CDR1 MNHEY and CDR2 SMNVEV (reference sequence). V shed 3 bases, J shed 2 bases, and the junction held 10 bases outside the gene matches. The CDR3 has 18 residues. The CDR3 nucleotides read TGTGCCAGCAGTTTGGTTCTAGCGGGGGGACTATTCACAGATACGCAGTATTTT. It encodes CASSLVLAGGLFTDTQYF.

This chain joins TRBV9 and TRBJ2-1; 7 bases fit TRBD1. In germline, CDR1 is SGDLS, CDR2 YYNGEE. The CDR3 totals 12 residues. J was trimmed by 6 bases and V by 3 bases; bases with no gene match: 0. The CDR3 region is CASSGQGNEQFF. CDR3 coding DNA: TGTGCCAGCAGCGGACAGGGCAATGAGCAGTTCTTC.

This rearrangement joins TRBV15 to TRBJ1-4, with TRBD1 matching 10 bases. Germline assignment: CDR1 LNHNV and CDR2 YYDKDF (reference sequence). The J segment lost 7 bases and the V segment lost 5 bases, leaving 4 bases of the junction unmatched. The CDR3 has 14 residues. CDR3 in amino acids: CATSVGQGREKLFF. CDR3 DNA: TGTGCCACCAGCGTGGGACAGGGGCGTGAAAAACTGTTTTTT.

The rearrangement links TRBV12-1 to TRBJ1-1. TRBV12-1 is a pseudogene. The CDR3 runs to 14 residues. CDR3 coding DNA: TGTGCCAGCAGCTCCGCGGGGGAGAACACTGAAGCTTTCTTT. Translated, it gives CASSSAGENTEAFF.

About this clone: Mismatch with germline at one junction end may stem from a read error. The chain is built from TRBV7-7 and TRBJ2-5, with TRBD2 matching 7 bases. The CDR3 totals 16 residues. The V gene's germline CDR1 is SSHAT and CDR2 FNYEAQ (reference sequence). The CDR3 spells CASSLRLADTQETQYF. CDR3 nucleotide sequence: TGTGCTAGCAGCTTGAGACTAGCTGACACCCAAGAGACCCAGTACTTC. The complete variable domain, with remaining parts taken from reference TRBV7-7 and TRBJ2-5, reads GAGVSQSPRYKVTKRGQDVTLRCDPISSHATLYWYQQALGQGPEFLTYFNYEAQPDKSGLPSDRFSAERPEGSISTLTIQRTEQRDSAMYRCASSLRLADTQETQYFGPGTRLLVL.

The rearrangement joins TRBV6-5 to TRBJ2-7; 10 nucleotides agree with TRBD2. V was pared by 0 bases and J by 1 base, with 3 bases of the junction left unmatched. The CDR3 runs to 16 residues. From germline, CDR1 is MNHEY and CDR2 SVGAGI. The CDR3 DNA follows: TGTGCCAGCAGTTACTCCACTAGCGGGGCTTCCTACGAGCAGTACTTC. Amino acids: CASSYSTSGASYEQYF.

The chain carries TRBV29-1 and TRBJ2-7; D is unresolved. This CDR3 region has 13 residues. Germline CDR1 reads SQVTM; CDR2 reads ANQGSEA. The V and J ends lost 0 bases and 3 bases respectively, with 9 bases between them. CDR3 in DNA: TGCAGCGTTGAAGATCCAGTGAACTACGAGCAGTACTTC. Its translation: CSVEDPVNYEQYF.

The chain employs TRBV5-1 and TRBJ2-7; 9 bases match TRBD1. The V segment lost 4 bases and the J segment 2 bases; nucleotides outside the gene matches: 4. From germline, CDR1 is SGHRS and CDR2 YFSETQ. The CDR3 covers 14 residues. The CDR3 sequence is CASSGWTGAYEQYF. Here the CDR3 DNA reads TGCGCCAGCAGCGGATGGACAGGGGCCTACGAGCAGTACTTC. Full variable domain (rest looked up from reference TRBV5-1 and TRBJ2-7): KAGVTQTPRYLIKTRGQQVTLSCSPISGHRSVSWYQQTPGQGLQFLFEYFSETQRNKGNFPGRFSGRQFSNSRSEMNVSTLELGDSALYLCASSGWTGAYEQYFGPGTRLTVT.

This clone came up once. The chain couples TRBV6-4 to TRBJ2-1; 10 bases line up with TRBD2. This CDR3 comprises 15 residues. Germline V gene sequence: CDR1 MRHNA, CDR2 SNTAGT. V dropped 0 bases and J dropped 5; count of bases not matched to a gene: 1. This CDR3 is CASSDSTSGDNEQFF. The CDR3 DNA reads TGTGCCAGCAGTGACTCTACTAGCGGGGACAATGAGCAGTTCTTC.